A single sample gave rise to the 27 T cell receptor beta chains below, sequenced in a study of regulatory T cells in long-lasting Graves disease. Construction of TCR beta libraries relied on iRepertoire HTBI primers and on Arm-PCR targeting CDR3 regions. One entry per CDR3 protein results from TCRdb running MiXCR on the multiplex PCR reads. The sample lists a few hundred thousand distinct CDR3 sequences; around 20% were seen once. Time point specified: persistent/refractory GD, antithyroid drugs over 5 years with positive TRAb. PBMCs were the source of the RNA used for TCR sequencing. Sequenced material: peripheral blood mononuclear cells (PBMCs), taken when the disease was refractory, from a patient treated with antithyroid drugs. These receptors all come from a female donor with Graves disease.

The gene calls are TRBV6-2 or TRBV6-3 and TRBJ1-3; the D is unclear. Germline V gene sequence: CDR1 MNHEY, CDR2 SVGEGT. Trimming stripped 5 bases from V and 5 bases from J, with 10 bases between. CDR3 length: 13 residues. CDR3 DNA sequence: TGTGCCAGCAGTGAAGCGACCCGAAACACCATATATTTT. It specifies CASSEATRNTIYF.

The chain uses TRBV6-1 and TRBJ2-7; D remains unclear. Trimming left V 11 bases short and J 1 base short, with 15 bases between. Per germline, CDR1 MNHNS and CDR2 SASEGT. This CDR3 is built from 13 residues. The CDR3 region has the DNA TGTGCCGTGGGAAGCCGGAAATCCTACGAGCAGTACTTC. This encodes CAVGSRKSYEQYF.

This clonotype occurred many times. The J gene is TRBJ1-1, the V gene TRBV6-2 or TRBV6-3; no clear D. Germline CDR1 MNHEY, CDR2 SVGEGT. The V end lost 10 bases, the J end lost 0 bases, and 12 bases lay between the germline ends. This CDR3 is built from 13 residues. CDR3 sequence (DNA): TGTGCCACCACGGGCAGAATGAACACTGAAGCTTTCTTT. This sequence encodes CATTGRMNTEAFF.

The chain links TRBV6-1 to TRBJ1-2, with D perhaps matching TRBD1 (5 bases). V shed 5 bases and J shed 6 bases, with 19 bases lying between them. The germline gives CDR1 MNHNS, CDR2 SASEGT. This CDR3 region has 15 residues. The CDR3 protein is CASSPSSGRADGYTF. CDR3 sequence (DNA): TGTGCCAGCAGTCCCTCCTCGGGCAGGGCGGATGGCTACACCTTC.

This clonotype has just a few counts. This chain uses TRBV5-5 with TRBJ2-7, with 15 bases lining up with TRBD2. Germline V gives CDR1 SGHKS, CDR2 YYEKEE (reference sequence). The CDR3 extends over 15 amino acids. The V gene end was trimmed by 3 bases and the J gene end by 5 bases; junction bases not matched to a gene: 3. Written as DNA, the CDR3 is TGTGCCAGCAGCTATGGACTAGCGGGAGGGAACGAGCAGTACTTC. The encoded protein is CASSYGLAGGNEQYF.

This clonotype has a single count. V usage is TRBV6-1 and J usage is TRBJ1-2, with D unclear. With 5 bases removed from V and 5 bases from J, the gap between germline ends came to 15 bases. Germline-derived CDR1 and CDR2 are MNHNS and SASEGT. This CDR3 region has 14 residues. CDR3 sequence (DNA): TGTGCCAGCAGTCCCCCTAGTAGTTCATATGGCTACACCTTC. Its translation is CASSPPSSSYGYTF.

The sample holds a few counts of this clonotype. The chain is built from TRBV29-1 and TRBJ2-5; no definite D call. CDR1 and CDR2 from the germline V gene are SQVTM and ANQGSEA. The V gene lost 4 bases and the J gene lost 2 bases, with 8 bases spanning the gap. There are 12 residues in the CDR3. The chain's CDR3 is CSVVLGQETQYF. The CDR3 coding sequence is TGCAGCGTTGTTCTGGGGCAAGAGACCCAGTACTTC.

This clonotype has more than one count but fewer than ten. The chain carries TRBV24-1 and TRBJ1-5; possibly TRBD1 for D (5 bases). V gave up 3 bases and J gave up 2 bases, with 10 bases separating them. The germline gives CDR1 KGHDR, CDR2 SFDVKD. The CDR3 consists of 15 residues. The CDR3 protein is CATSDRGFGNQPQHF. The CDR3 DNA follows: TGTGCCACCAGTGATAGGGGATTCGGCAATCAGCCCCAGCATTTT.

CDR3 region: CASSIGTGDSNQPQHF. The CDR3 nucleotides read TGTGCCAGTAGTATAGGGACAGGGGATAGCAATCAGCCCCAGCATTTT. The rearrangement joins TRBV19 to TRBJ1-5, with 9 bases matching TRBD1. J lost 0 bases, V lost 1 base, and 1 base had no gene match. The germline V gene encodes CDR1 LNHDA and CDR2 SQIVND (reference sequence). The CDR3 loop spans 16 amino acids.

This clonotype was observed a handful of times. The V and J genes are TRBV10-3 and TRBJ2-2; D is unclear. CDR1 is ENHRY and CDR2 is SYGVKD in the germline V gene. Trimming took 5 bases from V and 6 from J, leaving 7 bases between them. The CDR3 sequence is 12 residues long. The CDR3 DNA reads TGTGCCATCAGTCCCTTACCCGGGGAGCTGTTTTTT. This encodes CAISPLPGELFF.

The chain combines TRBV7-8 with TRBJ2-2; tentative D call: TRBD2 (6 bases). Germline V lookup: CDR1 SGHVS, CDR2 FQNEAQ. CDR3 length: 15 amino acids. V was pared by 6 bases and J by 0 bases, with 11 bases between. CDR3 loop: CASRQTRTNTGELFF. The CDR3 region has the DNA TGTGCCAGCAGACAGACTAGAACGAACACCGGGGAGCTGTTTTTT.

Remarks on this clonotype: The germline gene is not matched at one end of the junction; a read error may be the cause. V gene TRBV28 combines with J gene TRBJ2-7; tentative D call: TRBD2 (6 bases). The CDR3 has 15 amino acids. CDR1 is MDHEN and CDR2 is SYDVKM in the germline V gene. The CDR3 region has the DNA TGTGCCATCAGTTTATCGCCGGGGGTTATCTACGAGCAGTACTTC. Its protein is CAISLSPGVIYEQYF.

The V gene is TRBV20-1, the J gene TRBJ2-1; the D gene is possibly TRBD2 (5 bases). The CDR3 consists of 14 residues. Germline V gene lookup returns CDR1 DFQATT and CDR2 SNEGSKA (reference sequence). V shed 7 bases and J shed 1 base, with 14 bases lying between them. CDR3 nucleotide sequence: TGCAGTGTTTTGGACTTATTTTCCTACAATGAGCAGTTCTTC. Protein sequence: CSVLDLFSYNEQFF.

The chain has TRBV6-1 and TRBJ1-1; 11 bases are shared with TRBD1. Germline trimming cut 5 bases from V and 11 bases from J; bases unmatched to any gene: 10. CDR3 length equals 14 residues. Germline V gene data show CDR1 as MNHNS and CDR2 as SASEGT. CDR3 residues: CASSQTRDRGWAFF. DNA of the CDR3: TGTGCCAGCAGTCAGACCCGGGACAGGGGGTGGGCTTTCTTT.

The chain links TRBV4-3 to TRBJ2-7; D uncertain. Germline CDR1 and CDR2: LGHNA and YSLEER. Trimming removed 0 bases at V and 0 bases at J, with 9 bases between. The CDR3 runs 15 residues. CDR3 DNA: TGCGCCAGCAGCCAAGACATCGACTTCTCCTACGAGCAGTACTTC. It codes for CASSQDIDFSYEQYF.

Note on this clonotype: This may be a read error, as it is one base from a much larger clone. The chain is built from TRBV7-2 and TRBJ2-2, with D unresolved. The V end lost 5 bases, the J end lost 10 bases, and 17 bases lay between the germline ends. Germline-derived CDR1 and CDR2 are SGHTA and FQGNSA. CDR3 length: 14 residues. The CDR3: CASSKRTASEELFF. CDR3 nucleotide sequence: TGTGCCAGCAGCAAACGGACGGCATCAGAGGAGCTGTTTTTT. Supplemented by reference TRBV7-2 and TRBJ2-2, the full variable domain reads GAGVSQSPSNKVTEKGKDVELRCDPISGHTALYWYRQSLGQGLEFLIYFQGNSAPDKSGLPSDRFSAERTGGSVSTLTIQRTQQEDSAVYLCASSKRTASEELFFGEGSRLTVL.

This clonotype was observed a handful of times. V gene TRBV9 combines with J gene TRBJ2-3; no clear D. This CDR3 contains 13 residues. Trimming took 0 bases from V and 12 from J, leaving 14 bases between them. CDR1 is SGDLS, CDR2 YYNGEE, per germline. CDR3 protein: CASSVGLEPPQYF. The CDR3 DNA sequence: TGTGCCAGCAGCGTAGGGTTAGAACCCCCTCAGTATTTT. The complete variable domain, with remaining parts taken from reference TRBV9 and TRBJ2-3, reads DSGVTQTPKHLITATGQRVTLRCSPRSGDLSVYWYQQSLDQGLQFLIQYYNGEERAKGNILERFSAQQFPDLHSELNLSSLELGDSALYFCASSVGLEPPQYFGPGTRLTVL.

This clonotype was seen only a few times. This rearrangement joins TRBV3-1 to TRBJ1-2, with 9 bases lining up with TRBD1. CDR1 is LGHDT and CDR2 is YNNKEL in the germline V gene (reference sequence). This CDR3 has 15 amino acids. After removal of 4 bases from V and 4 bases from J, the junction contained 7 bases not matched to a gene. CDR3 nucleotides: TGTGCCAGCAGCCCAGGACAGGGGTCGACCTATGGCTACACCTTC. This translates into CASSPGQGSTYGYTF.

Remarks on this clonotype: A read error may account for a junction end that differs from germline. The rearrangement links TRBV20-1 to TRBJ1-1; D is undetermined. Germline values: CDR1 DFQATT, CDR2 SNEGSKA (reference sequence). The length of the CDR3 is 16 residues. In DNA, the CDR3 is TGCAGTGCTGGAGACCCAGCGGGGTTCGGGGTTACTGAAGCTTTCTTT. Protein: CSAGDPAGFGVTEAFF.

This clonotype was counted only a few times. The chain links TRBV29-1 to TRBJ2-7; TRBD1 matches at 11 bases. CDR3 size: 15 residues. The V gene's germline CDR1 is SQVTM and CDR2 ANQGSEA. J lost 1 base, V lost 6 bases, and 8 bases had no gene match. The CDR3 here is CSVAGTGGFSYEQYF. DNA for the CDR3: TGCAGCGTAGCCGGGACAGGGGGTTTTTCCTACGAGCAGTACTTC.

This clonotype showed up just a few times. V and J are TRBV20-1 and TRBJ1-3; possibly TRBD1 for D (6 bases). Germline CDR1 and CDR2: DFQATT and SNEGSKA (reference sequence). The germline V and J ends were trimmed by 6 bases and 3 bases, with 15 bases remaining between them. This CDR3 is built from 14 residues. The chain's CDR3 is CSAPDRRGGNTIYF. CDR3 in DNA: TGCAGTGCACCGGACAGAAGAGGTGGAAACACCATATATTTT.

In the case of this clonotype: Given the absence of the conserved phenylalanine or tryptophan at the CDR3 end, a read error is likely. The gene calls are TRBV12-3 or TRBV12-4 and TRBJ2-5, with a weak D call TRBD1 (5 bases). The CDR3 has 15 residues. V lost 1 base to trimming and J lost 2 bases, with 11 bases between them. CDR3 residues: CASSLGGQDQETQYS. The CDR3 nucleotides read TGTGCCAGCAGTTTAGGTGGACAAGATCAAGAGACCCAGTACTCC.

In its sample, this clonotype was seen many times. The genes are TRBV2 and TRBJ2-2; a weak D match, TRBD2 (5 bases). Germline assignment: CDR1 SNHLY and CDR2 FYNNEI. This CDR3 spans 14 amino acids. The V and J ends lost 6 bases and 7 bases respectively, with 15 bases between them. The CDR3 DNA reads TGTGCCAGCAGGGACTCGAAAAGAGGCGGGGAGCTGTTTTTT. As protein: CASRDSKRGGELFF.

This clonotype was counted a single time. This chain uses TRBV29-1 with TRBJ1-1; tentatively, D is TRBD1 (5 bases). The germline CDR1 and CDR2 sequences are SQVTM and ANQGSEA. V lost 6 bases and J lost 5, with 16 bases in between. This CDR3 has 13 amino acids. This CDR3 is CSVEPGGETEAFF. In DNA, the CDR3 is TGCAGCGTAGAGCCTGGGGGGGAGACTGAAGCTTTCTTT.

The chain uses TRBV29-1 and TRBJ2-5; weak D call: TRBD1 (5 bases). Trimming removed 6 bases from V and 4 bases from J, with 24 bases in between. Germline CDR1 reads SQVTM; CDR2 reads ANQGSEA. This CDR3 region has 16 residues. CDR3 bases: TGCAGCGTCGGCCGTATCTCAGGGTCGTCTGGAGAGACCCAGTACTTC. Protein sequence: CSVGRISGSSGETQYF.

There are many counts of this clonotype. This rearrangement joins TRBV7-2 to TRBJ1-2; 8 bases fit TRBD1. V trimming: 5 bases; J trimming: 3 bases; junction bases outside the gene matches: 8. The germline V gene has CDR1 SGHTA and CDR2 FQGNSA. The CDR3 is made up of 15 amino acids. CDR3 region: CASSGDGTGYYGYTF. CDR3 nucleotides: TGTGCCAGCAGCGGAGACGGGACAGGATACTATGGCTACACCTTC.

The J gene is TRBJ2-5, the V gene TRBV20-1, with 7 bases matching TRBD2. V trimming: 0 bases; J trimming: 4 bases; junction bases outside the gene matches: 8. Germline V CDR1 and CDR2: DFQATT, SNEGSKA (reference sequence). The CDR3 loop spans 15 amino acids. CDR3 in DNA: TGCAGTGCTAGAGATCTGGCGTCTAGCGGAGAGACCCAGTACTTC. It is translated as CSARDLASSGETQYF.